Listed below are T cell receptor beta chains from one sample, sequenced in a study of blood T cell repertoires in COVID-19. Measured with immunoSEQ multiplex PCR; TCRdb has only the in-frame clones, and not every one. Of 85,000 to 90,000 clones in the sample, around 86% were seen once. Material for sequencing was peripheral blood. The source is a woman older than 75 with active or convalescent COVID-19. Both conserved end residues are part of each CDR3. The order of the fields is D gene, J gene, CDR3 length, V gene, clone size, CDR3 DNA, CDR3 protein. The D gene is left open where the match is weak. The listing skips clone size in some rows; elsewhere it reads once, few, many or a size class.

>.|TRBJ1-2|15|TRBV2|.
TGTGCCAGCAGACCGGACAGAAACGTCAACTATGGCTACACCTTC
CASRPDRNVNYGYTF
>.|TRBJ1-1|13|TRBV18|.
TGTGCCAGCTCACAGGGGGTGGACACTGAAGCTTTCTTT
CASSQGVDTEAFF
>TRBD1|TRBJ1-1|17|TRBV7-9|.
TGTGCCAGCAGCTCATCCGGACAGGGAAAGCTGAACACTGAAGCTTTCTTT
CASSSSGQGKLNTEAFF
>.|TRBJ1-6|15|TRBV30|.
TGTGCCTGGAGTGGACCTCGCGGGGTACAGTCACCCCTCCACTTT
CAWSGPRGVQSPLHF
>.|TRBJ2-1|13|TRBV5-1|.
TGCGCCAGCAGCGGCGGGGCGCACAATGAGCAGTTCTTC
CASSGGAHNEQFF
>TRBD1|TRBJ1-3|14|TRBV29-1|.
TGCAGCGTGGGACAGGGGGTAGGTGGAAACACCATATATTTT
CSVGQGVGGNTIYF
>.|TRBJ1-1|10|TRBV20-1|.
TGCAGTGCTAGAGGACAGAGAGCTTTCTTT
CSARGQRAFF
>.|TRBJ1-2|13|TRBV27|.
TGTGCCAGCAGCCCGGACAAAGCCTATGGCTACACCTTC
CASSPDKAYGYTF
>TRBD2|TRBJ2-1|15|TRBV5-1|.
TGCGCCAGCAGCTTGATTAGCGGGAGCGAGTATGAGCAGTTCTTC
CASSLISGSEYEQFF
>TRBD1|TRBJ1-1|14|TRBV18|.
TGTGCCAGCTCACCACAACAGGGGGCGGATGAAGCTTTCTTT
CASSPQQGADEAFF
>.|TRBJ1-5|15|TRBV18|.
TGTGCCAGCTCACAGAACAGGGATAGCAATCAGCCCCAGCATTTT
CASSQNRDSNQPQHF
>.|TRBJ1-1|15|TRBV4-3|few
TGCGCCAGCAGCCAAGATCGTAGGGGGAGGGGTGAAGCTTTCTTT
CASSQDRRGRGEAFF
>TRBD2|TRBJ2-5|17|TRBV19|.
TGTGCCAGTAGTATAGGACTAGCGGGGACCCCATCAGAGACCCAGTACTTC
CASSIGLAGTPSETQYF
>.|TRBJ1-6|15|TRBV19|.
TGTGCCAGTAGTTTGTACAGGGTTAGGAATTCACCCCTCCACTTT
CASSLYRVRNSPLHF
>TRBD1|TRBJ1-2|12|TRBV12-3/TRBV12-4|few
TGTGCCAGCAGAACCCAAGGGGGCGGCTACACCTTC
CASRTQGGGYTF
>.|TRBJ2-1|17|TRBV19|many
TGTGCCAGTAGTATAGTCTTTGGGGGGTCGCATTACAATGAGCAGTTCTTC
CASSIVFGGSHYNEQFF
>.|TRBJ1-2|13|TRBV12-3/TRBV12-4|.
TGTGCCAGCAGTTTAGGGACAGAGTATGGCTACACCTTC
CASSLGTEYGYTF
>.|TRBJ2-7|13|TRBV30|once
TGTGCCTGGAGTGTAAAGATCCGGGGCGAGCAGTACTTC
CAWSVKIRGEQYF
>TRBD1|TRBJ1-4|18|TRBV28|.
TGTGCCAGCAGCGCATCTCAGACAGGGGCGACCAGATATGAAAAACTGTTTTTT
CASSASQTGATRYEKLFF
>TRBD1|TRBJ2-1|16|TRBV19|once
TGTGCCAGTAGCGCACAGGGGGCGGGGGCCTACAATGAGCAGTTCTTC
CASSAQGAGAYNEQFF
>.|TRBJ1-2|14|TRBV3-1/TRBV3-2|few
TGTGCCAGCAGCCCGCACAGGGAGACCTATGGCTACACCTTC
CASSPHRETYGYTF
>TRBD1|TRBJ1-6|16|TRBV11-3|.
TGTGCCAGCAGCCGCCACGGGACAGTCTTAAATTCACCCCTCCACTTT
CASSRHGTVLNSPLHF
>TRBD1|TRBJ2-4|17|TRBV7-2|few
TGTGCCAGCAGCTACTTTACAGGGGAGAGGGCCAAAAACATTCAGTACTTC
CASSYFTGERAKNIQYF
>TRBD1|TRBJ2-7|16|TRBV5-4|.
TGTGCCAGCAGCTTGGGGGGGACAGGCGCCTCCTACGAGCAGTACTTC
CASSLGGTGASYEQYF
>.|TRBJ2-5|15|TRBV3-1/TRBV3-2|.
TGTGCCAGCAGCCAAGATTCTGGACATCAAGAGACCCAGTACTTC
CASSQDSGHQETQYF
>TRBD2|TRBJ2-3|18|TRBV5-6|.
TGTGCCAGCAGCTTGGGACTAGCGGGGGGGCCGAGCACAGATACGCAGTATTTT
CASSLGLAGGPSTDTQYF
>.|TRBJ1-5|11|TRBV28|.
TGTGCCAGCGCCTGGAGTCAGCCCCAGCATTTT
CASAWSQPQHF
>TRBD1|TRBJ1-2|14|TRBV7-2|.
TGTGCCAGCAGGCGGGACAGCGCCGGTGATGGCTACACCTTC
CASRRDSAGDGYTF
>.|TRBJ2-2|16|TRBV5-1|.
TGCGCCAGCAGCTTATCCACCCTCCCCAGCACCGGGGAGCTGTTTTTT
CASSLSTLPSTGELFF
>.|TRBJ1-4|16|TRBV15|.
TGTGCCACCAGCAGAGCCGGGGGTGCAACTAATGAAAAACTGTTTTTT
CATSRAGGATNEKLFF
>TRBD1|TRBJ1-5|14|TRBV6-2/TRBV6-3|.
TGTGCCAGCAGTGCCGGGACAGGGTTCACTCCCCAGCATTTT
CASSAGTGFTPQHF
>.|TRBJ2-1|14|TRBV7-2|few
TGTGCCAGCAGCTTAGCCAGGCTGGTACATGAGCAGTTCTTC
CASSLARLVHEQFF
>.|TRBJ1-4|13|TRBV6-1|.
TGTGCCAGCAGTGATCAGGACTGGGGAAAACTGTTTTTT
CASSDQDWGKLFF
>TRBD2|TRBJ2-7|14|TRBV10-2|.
TGCGCCAGCAGTTTAGCGGGAGGGCCGGGCGAGCAGTACTTC
CASSLAGGPGEQYF
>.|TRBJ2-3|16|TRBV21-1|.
TGTGCCAGCAGCAAAAGAGGGGGGGGCAAGGCAGATACGCAGTATTTT
CASSKRGGGKADTQYF
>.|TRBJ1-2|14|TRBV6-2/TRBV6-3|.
TGTGCCAGCAGTCATGGACAGACCGTCTATGGCTACACCTTC
CASSHGQTVYGYTF
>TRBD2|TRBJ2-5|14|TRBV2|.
TGTGCCAGCAGTGGACTAGCGGGGGGAGAGACCCAGTACTTC
CASSGLAGGETQYF
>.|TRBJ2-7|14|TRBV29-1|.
TGCAGCGTCAGAGGGGGGGAATTTTCCTACGAGCAGTACTTC
CSVRGGEFSYEQYF
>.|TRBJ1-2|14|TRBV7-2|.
TGTGCCAGCAGCCCTTCCATCCAGGACTATGGCTACACCTTC
CASSPSIQDYGYTF
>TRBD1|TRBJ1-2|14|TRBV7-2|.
TGTGCCAGCAGCTCGACAGGGGGCATAAGCGGCTACACCTTC
CASSSTGGISGYTF
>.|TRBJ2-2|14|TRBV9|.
TGTGCCAGCAGCGGAGGCTGGGTAGGAGGGGAGCTGTTTTTT
CASSGGWVGGELFF
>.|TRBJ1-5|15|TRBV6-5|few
TGTGCCAGCAGTTACTCTAAGGCGGGAAATCAGCCCCAGCATTTT
CASSYSKAGNQPQHF
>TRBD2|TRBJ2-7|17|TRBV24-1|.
TGTGCCACCAGCCCTCCCCGGCGGGGGGCGCTTTCAGCCGAGCAGTACTTC
CATSPPRRGALSAEQYF